This TCR beta chain was obtained from a study of cytomegalovirus exposure and HLA in healthy donors. Germline CDR1 reads SGHAT; CDR2 reads FQNNGV. This CDR3 spans 15 amino acids. V gave up 0 bases and J gave up 5 bases; unmatched junction bases: 4. Profiling relied on immunoSEQ multiplex PCR, and the TCRdb table lists in-frame clones only, not all of them. This table has about 98,000 clones, just under 95% appearing once. The chain links TRBV11-2 to TRBJ2-7, with 10 bases lining up with TRBD2. This receptor was identified in a woman under 30 in good health and CMV-seronegative. Sequencing used PBMCs. CDR3 residues: CASSLESGRADEQYF. DNA of the CDR3: TGTGCCAGCAGCTTAGAAAGCGGGAGGGCCGACGAGCAGTACTTC.